A single sample gave rise to the 31 T cell receptor beta chains below, sequenced in a study of cytomegalovirus exposure and HLA in healthy donors. The data were produced by immunoSEQ multiplex PCR, yet TCRdb's version contains in-frame clones alone and is incomplete. In the table there are about 150,000 clones, just over 85% of which are singletons. Material for sequencing was PBMCs. The receptors here all came from a human donor in good health.

The rearrangement uses TRBV7-9 and TRBJ1-4; no clear D gene. This CDR3 has 12 residues. Germline CDR1 and CDR2: SEHNR and FQNEAQ (reference sequence). V was trimmed by 5 bases and J by 8 bases, leaving 9 bases between them. The DNA for the CDR3 is TGTGCCAGCAGCGCAGGCAACGAAAAACTGTTTTTT. This encodes CASSAGNEKLFF.

V is TRBV5-5 and J is TRBJ1-5; D is possibly TRBD1 (6 bases). The V gene lost 3 bases and the J gene lost 6 bases, with 16 bases spanning the gap. CDR1 SGHKS and CDR2 YYEKEE come from the germline V gene (reference sequence). The CDR3 totals 15 residues. DNA of the CDR3: TGTGCCAGCAGCTCACAGGGTACGATAGGTCAGCCCCAGCATTTT. As protein: CASSSQGTIGQPQHF.

The chain links TRBV5-6 to TRBJ2-1, with D possibly being TRBD2 (6 bases). The germline V and J ends were trimmed by 4 bases and 0 bases, with 17 bases remaining between them. The CDR3 length is 17 residues. Germline CDR1 SGHDT, CDR2 YYEEEE. CDR3 DNA: TGTGCCAGCAGCCCGGCCCGGAGGGCCAGCTCCTACAATGAGCAGTTCTTC. Its translation is CASSPARRASSYNEQFF.

This clone occurred many times. The J gene is TRBJ2-2, the V gene TRBV4-1; 8 bases line up with TRBD1. The length of the CDR3 is 17 residues. The ends lost 4 bases at V and 1 base at J; junction bases unmatched: 8. Germline CDR1 reads MGHRA; CDR2 reads YSYEKL. In DNA form, the CDR3 reads TGCGCCAGCAGCCCTACCACGACAGGGGAGAACACCGGGGAGCTGTTTTTT. As protein: CASSPTTTGENTGELFF.

A few counts support this clone. The chain recombines TRBV7-2 with TRBJ1-2, with a weak D call TRBD1 (6 bases). The CDR3 is 12 amino acids. V was trimmed by 3 bases and J by 8 bases, leaving 10 bases between them. The germline V gene has CDR1 SGHTA and CDR2 FQGNSA. The CDR3 loop reads CASSFGGLGYTF. The CDR3 bases are TGTGCCAGCAGCTTCGGGGGGCTCGGCTACACCTTC.

The chain links TRBV7-3 to TRBJ1-3, with 7 nucleotides matching TRBD1. The V and J ends lost 5 bases and 2 bases, in that order; junction bases with no gene match: 6. CDR3 size: 15 residues. The V gene's germline CDR1 is SGHTA and CDR2 FQGTGA. The CDR3 region has the DNA TGTGCCAGCAGCCAGGGGGGACTCGCTGGAAACACCATATATTTT. This codes for CASSQGGLAGNTIYF.

This chain uses TRBV27 with TRBJ2-7; 8 nucleotides line up with TRBD2. J gave up 1 base and V 4 bases, and 6 bases lay outside the gene matches. Germline CDR1 MNHEY, CDR2 SMNVEV (reference sequence). The length of the CDR3 is 15 residues. The CDR3 is CASSSLAGGSYEQYF. CDR3 nucleotide sequence: TGTGCCAGCAGTTCCCTGGCGGGAGGTTCCTACGAGCAGTACTTC.

The CDR3 DNA sequence: TGCGCCAGCAGCTTGATGGCAGATAGCACAGATACGCAGTATTTT. It is translated as CASSLMADSTDTQYF. The V gene is TRBV5-1, the J gene TRBJ2-3; unclear D gene. Germline V gene lookup returns CDR1 SGHRS and CDR2 YFSETQ. There are 15 residues in the CDR3. Trimming pared 1 base from V and 0 bases from J, leaving 9 bases between.

The chain couples TRBV6-1 to TRBJ2-5; 7 nucleotides match TRBD1. Germline assignment: CDR1 MNHNS and CDR2 SASEGT. Trimming removed 7 bases from V and 1 base from J; junction bases left unmatched: 6. This CDR3 has 14 residues. DNA for the CDR3: TGTGCCAGCAAACGGGACAGACTCCAAGAGACCCAGTACTTC. Its protein product is CASKRDRLQETQYF.

V usage is TRBV11-2 and J usage is TRBJ2-1; possibly TRBD2 for D (6 bases). Germline CDR1 SGHAT, CDR2 FQNNGV. CDR3 length: 18 amino acids. Trimming took 5 bases from V and 5 from J, leaving 25 bases between them. CDR3 sequence reads: CASSRYLLRDSAHNEQFF. DNA for the CDR3: TGTGCCAGCAGCCGATACCTCCTCCGGGACTCCGCCCACAATGAGCAGTTCTTC.

This clone came up a few times. The chain links TRBV10-1 to TRBJ2-7; possibly TRBD2 for D (6 bases). The CDR3 sequence is 14 residues long. V was pared by 2 bases and J by 4 bases, with 12 bases between. Looked up from germline, CDR1 is WNHNN and CDR2 is SYGVQD (reference sequence). The CDR3 region is CASSEAGEEYEQYF. Written as DNA, the CDR3 is TGCGCCAGCAGTGAGGCCGGGGAGGAATACGAGCAGTACTTC.

This sequence joins TRBV7-2 and TRBJ2-1; 10 bases line up with TRBD2. Trimming at V came to 0 bases and at J to 7 bases, leaving 3 bases not matched to a gene. The CDR3 extends over 15 amino acids. Germline V CDR1 and CDR2: SGHTA, FQGNSA. The CDR3, as DNA: TGTGCCAGCAGCTTAGCGGGACTAGCGAAAAATGAGCAGTTCTTC. This encodes CASSLAGLAKNEQFF.

The chain has TRBV6-6 and TRBJ1-2, with 7 bases matching TRBD1. The CDR3 contains 15 residues. V gave up 6 bases and J gave up 4 bases; unmatched junction bases: 11. Germline V gene data show CDR1 as MNHNY and CDR2 as SVGAGI (reference sequence). The CDR3 sequence: CASRPPGQKVYGYTF. CDR3 sequence (DNA): TGTGCCAGCAGACCTCCGGGACAGAAGGTCTATGGCTACACCTTC.

The rearrangement uses TRBV14 and TRBJ2-6, with D maybe TRBD1 (6 bases). V was trimmed by 4 bases and J by 4 bases, leaving 11 bases between them. The CDR3 loop spans 15 amino acids. Germline values: CDR1 SGHDN, CDR2 FVKESK. The CDR3, as DNA: TGTGCCAGCAGCCCCAGGGGTACCGGGGCCAACGTCCTGACTTTC. This sequence encodes CASSPRGTGANVLTF.

CDR3 in DNA: TGTGCCAGCAGTTTAACGGTTCGAGGGGGCGCCGGGGAGACCCAGTACTTC. Translated: CASSLTVRGGAGETQYF. The chain links TRBV28 to TRBJ2-5, with 7 bases lining up with TRBD1. The CDR3 runs 17 residues. Germline CDR1 is MDHEN and CDR2 is SYDVKM. Trimming removed 2 bases from V and 5 bases from J; junction bases left unmatched: 14.

The rearrangement uses TRBV7-9 and TRBJ1-2; D unclear. The CDR3 has 13 amino acids. V lost 2 bases to trimming and J lost 0 bases, with 4 bases between them. The germline V gene has CDR1 SEHNR and CDR2 FQNEAQ (reference sequence). The CDR3 region has the DNA TGTGCCAGCAGCTTAAGCACTAACTATGGCTACACCTTC. As protein: CASSLSTNYGYTF. Full variable domain (rest looked up from reference TRBV7-9 and TRBJ1-2): DTGVSQNPRHKITKRGQNVTFRCDPISEHNRLYWYRQTLGQGPEFLTYFQNEAQLEKSRLLSDRFSAERPKGSFSTLEIQRTEQGDSAMYLCASSLSTNYGYTFGSGTRLTVV.

This clone was seen more than once but under ten times. The CDR3 sequence is CASSFSRADQPQHF. The DNA of the CDR3 is TGTGCCAGCAGTTTTTCCAGGGCTGATCAGCCCCAGCATTTT. This chain connects TRBV28 to TRBJ1-5; tentatively, D is TRBD1 (5 bases). The CDR3 totals 14 residues. With 3 bases removed from V and 5 bases from J, the gap between germline ends came to 11 bases. The germline CDR1 and CDR2 sequences are MDHEN and SYDVKM.

This clone was detected a few times. The chain joins TRBV4-3 to TRBJ1-2, with TRBD1 matching over 7 bases. This CDR3 is 15 amino acids long. Germline assignment: CDR1 LGHNA and CDR2 YSLEER. With V trimmed by 4 bases and J by 2 bases, 7 bases remained unmatched. The CDR3 sequence: CASSPATGPNYGYTF. For the CDR3, the DNA is TGCGCCAGCAGCCCAGCGACAGGGCCAAACTATGGCTACACCTTC.

This chain uses TRBV15 with TRBJ2-2; TRBD1 is a possible D gene (6 bases). CDR1 and CDR2 from the germline V gene are LNHNV and YYDKDF (reference sequence). With 6 bases removed from V and 0 bases from J, the gap between germline ends came to 14 bases. The CDR3 contains 16 residues. CDR3 residues: CATRFQGPSNTGELFF. CDR3 DNA: TGTGCCACCAGGTTCCAGGGGCCGTCGAACACCGGGGAGCTGTTTTTT.

This chain joins TRBV4-1 and TRBJ2-5; TRBD2 agrees at 10 bases. The CDR3 covers 18 residues. Germline values: CDR1 MGHRA, CDR2 YSYEKL. V dropped 6 bases and J dropped 5; count of bases not matched to a gene: 18. CDR3: CASSRASGSLERLETQYF. The CDR3 DNA is TGCGCCAGCAGTAGGGCTAGCGGGAGCTTAGAGCGGCTGGAGACCCAGTACTTC.

V gene TRBV6-6 combines with J gene TRBJ1-1, with D unclear. The V gene lost 0 bases and the J gene lost 1 base, with 6 bases spanning the gap. Germline values: CDR1 MNHNY, CDR2 SVGAGI (reference sequence). This CDR3 has 14 amino acids. The CDR3 nucleotides are TGTGCCAGCAGTTACTCGAGAGCGAACACTGAAGCTTTCTTT. It codes for CASSYSRANTEAFF.

This clone was observed once. The V and J genes are TRBV28 and TRBJ2-7; 7 bases match TRBD2. Per the germline V gene, CDR1 is MDHEN and CDR2 is SYDVKM. This CDR3 contains 13 residues. Trimming removed 3 bases from V and 4 bases from J; junction bases left unmatched: 3. The CDR3 reads CASSLRESYEQYF. The CDR3 nucleotides are TGTGCCAGCAGTTTGCGGGAGTCGTACGAGCAGTACTTC.

This rearrangement joins TRBV6-6 to TRBJ1-5; 9 bases align to TRBD1. V was pared by 6 bases and J by 5 bases, with 5 bases of the junction left unmatched. The CDR3 is 14 residues long. CDR1 is MNHNY and CDR2 is SVGAGI in the germline V gene (reference sequence). This CDR3 is CASRGTGSYQPQHF. The CDR3 DNA reads TGTGCCAGCAGGGGGACAGGGTCGTATCAGCCCCAGCATTTT.

The CDR3 loop is CASRRTGMNTEAFF. CDR3 sequence (DNA): TGCGCCAGCAGGCGCACAGGGATGAACACTGAAGCTTTCTTT. This chain uses TRBV5-1 with TRBJ1-1, with D maybe TRBD1 (6 bases). Trimming removed 5 bases from V and 0 bases from J, with 11 bases in between. The CDR3 has 14 amino acids. CDR1 SGHRS and CDR2 YFSETQ come from the germline V gene.

This chain links TRBV6-5 with TRBJ1-1, with a weak D call TRBD1 (5 bases). Germline lookup yields CDR1 MNHEY and CDR2 SVGAGI. The CDR3 has 14 residues. Trimming shortened V by 2 bases and J by 1 base, and 8 bases separated the two germline ends. As DNA, the CDR3 is TGTGCCAGCAGTTACACCACAGGGAACACTGAAGCTTTCTTT. It encodes CASSYTTGNTEAFF.

The genes are TRBV7-9 and TRBJ2-1; no clear D gene. The V gene lost 1 base and the J gene lost 8 bases, with 15 bases spanning the gap. Germline CDR1 and CDR2: SEHNR and FQNEAQ (reference sequence). The CDR3 runs to 15 residues. CDR3 sequence (DNA): TGTGCCAGCAGCTTAGGTCTGTATCAGGTCGATGAGCAGTTCTTC. Protein sequence: CASSLGLYQVDEQFF.

This clone is a singleton in its sample. The genes are TRBV30 and TRBJ2-7; possible D gene TRBD1, 6 bases. Trimming removed 4 bases at V and 6 bases at J, with 19 bases between. The CDR3 extends over 14 amino acids. Germline V gene data show CDR1 as GTSNPN and CDR2 as SVGIG (reference sequence). CDR3 residues: CAWISPGVSSEQYF. CDR3 nucleotides: TGTGCCTGGATCTCCCCAGGGGTATCTTCCGAGCAGTACTTC.

The DNA for the CDR3 is TGTGCCTGGAGTCTGTCTAGCACCCGCACAGATACGCAGTATTTT. Encoded protein: CAWSLSSTRTDTQYF. The chain uses TRBV30 and TRBJ2-3; D perhaps matches TRBD2 (5 bases). V was trimmed by 2 bases and J by 1 base, leaving 13 bases between them. This CDR3 has 15 amino acids. CDR1 and CDR2 (germline): GTSNPN, SVGIG (reference sequence).

The chain is built from TRBV5-4 and TRBJ2-5; TRBD2 matches at 10 bases. The length of the CDR3 is 16 residues. The junction had 11 bases not matched to a gene; V was cut back by 4 bases and J by 5 bases. Germline V gene sequence: CDR1 SGHNT, CDR2 YYREEE (reference sequence). For the CDR3, the DNA is TGTGCCAGCAGCCTCCAAGCGGGAGGGCCGAGGGAGACCCAGTACTTC. Translated: CASSLQAGGPRETQYF.

This clone was observed a single time. DNA for the CDR3: TGCGCCAGCAGCTTGCAGGGCAGGGAGACCCAGTACTTC. Amino acid sequence: CASSLQGRETQYF. The V and J genes are TRBV5-1 and TRBJ2-5; D is possibly TRBD1 (5 bases). With 1 base removed from V and 5 bases from J, the gap between germline ends came to 9 bases. This CDR3 spans 13 amino acids. From germline, CDR1 is SGHRS and CDR2 YFSETQ.

The CDR3 spells CAITGTSTDTQYF. Here the CDR3 DNA reads TGTGCCATCACGGGGACTAGCACAGATACGCAGTATTTT. V usage is TRBV10-3 and J usage is TRBJ2-3, with D tentatively TRBD2 (6 bases). Germline V gene data show CDR1 as ENHRY and CDR2 as SYGVKD. This CDR3 has 13 amino acids. V shed 7 bases and J shed 0 bases, with 8 bases lying between them.